These 3 T cell receptor beta chains were sequenced from one sample in a study of blood T cells in healthy people across ages. Through a sample-barcoded 5' primer and a J-beta primer mix, a second PCR was run for about 6 to 11 cycles. TCRdb passed the 5' RACE reads through MiXCR, listing each CDR3 protein once. The sample holds about a million distinct CDR3 sequences, roughly two fifths seen once. The sequencing input was blood. Receptors were obtained from a young man in good health.

Turning to this clonotype: Just one base apart from a much larger clone, this may be a read error. The rearrangement uses TRBV7-3 and TRBJ2-1; a weak D match, TRBD1 (6 bases). Germline loops: CDR1 SGHTA, CDR2 FQGTGA. The CDR3 length is 13 residues. The CDR3 protein is CASGSGQSNERFF. In DNA form, the CDR3 reads TGTGCCAGCGGTTCAGGACAGTCCAATGAGCGGTTCTTC. Together with reference TRBV7-3 and TRBJ2-1, the CDR3 gives the full variable domain: GAGVSQTPSNKVTEKGKYVELRCDPISGHTALYWYRQSLGQGPEFLIYFQGTGAADDSGLPNDRFFAVRPEGSVSTLKIQRTERGDSAVYLCASGSGQSNERFFGPGTRLTVL.

This rearrangement joins TRBV7-2 to TRBJ1-4, with a tentative D call TRBD1 (5 bases). CDR1 is SGHTA, CDR2 FQGNSA, per germline. V lost 4 bases, J lost 8 bases, and 14 bases lay in between. The CDR3 sequence is 14 residues long. The CDR3, as DNA: TGTGCCAGCAGCTATGGAGGGGTAGGAGAAAAACTGTTTTTT. This sequence encodes CASSYGGVGEKLFF.

The chain couples TRBV13 to TRBJ1-2, with a tentative D call TRBD1 (6 bases). Per germline, CDR1 PRHDT and CDR2 FYEKMQ (reference sequence). CDR3 size: 13 residues. The V gene lost 4 bases and the J gene lost 8 bases, with 14 bases spanning the gap. CDR3 in amino acids: CASSSGRGWGYTF. CDR3 in DNA: TGTGCCAGCAGCTCCGGCAGGGGCTGGGGCTACACCTTC.